This T cell receptor (beta chain) is from a study of lymphopenia after photon versus proton radiotherapy. General study results and limits: Post-nadir TCR diversity decline inversely tracked overall survival among those who died. Proton therapy kept repertoires fairly stable, unlike photons, which gained effector/memory cells. Better survival with proton therapy was suggested as possible, not demonstrated. After lymphocyte nadir, photon-treated repertoires showed oligoclonal expansion, especially CD8+ Temra.

As concerns this clone: The antigen remains undetermined.

Here immunoSEQ multiplex PCR was the method, and the copy in TCRdb shows in-frame clones only, minus some. Among approximately 150,000 clones listed, around nine tenths were seen once. V dropped 0 bases and J dropped 4 bases, with 9 bases sitting between them. Germline V gene data show CDR1 as LGHNA and CDR2 as YSLEER. There are 14 residues in the CDR3. The genes are TRBV4-3 and TRBJ1-2; unclear D gene. The source of this sequence is a man aged 50 to 59 with gastric cancer. This specimen consisted of peripheral blood, obtained from a patient treated with photon-based radiotherapy. CDR3 protein: CASSQDLRPYGYTF. The CDR3 DNA reads TGCGCCAGCAGCCAAGATCTAAGGCCCTATGGCTACACCTTC.